The 21 T cell receptor beta chains listed next were all sequenced from one sample in a study of T cell changes during pregnancy in multiple sclerosis. The table came from immunoSEQ multiplex PCR; TCRdb's copy has only in-frame clones and leaves some out. The sample comprises approximately 80,000 clones, approximately 94% of which are singletons, and 2.5% rests with the top ten. Specimen: peripheral blood, collected in the third trimester of pregnancy. The source is a female donor with multiple sclerosis, enrolled in a pregnancy study.

The CDR3 sequence is CASSSPRTSGEGIQYF. The CDR3 nucleotides read TGTGCCAGCAGTTCGCCTAGGACTAGCGGGGAGGGTATTCAGTACTTC. This chain connects TRBV27 to TRBJ2-4; 12 positions match TRBD2. Looked up from germline, CDR1 is MNHEY and CDR2 is SMNVEV (reference sequence). V lost 4 bases, J lost 10 bases, and 11 bases stayed unmatched. The CDR3 contains 16 residues.

The rearrangement joins TRBV7-3 to TRBJ2-2; 10 bases fit TRBD2. V lost 5 bases, J lost 5 bases, and 5 bases stayed unmatched. The CDR3 loop spans 15 amino acids. From germline, CDR1 is SGHTA and CDR2 FQGTGA. CDR3 sequence (DNA): TGTGCCAGCAGCCAAGCGGGGGGGCTGACCGGGGAGCTGTTTTTT. Encoded protein: CASSQAGGLTGELFF. The full variable domain, its missing parts supplied by reference TRBV7-3 and TRBJ2-2, is GAGVSQTPSNKVTEKGKYVELRCDPISGHTALYWYRQSLGQGPEFLIYFQGTGAADDSGLPNDRFFAVRPEGSVSTLKIQRTERGDSAVYLCASSQAGGLTGELFFGEGSRLTVL.

This clone was observed once. V usage is TRBV10-3 and J usage is TRBJ2-5; D is perhaps TRBD1 (6 bases). The CDR3 is made up of 16 amino acids. CDR1 and CDR2 (germline): ENHRY, SYGVKD. V lost 2 bases, J lost 2 bases, and 15 bases lay in between. The CDR3 nucleotides are TGTGCCATCAGTGAGCCGGAAAGGGGGACACAAGAGACCCAGTACTTC. This sequence encodes CAISEPERGTQETQYF.

Details on this clone: Mismatch with germline at one junction end may stem from a read error. V is TRBV6-1 and J is TRBJ2-7; D is uncertain. The CDR3 runs to 13 residues. Germline CDR1 and CDR2: MNHNS and SASEGT. CDR3 sequence (DNA): TGTGCCAGCAGGGAAGGGCCCCCCTACGAGCAGTACTTC. It is translated as CASREGPPYEQYF.

This clone was recorded only once. The chain carries TRBV5-1 and TRBJ1-2; D ambiguous. Trimming shortened V by 7 bases and J by 2 bases, and 12 bases separated the two germline ends. CDR3 length: 13 residues. In germline, CDR1 is SGHRS, CDR2 YFSETQ. In DNA form, the CDR3 reads TGCGCCAGCGGCCCGGGAAGAAACTATGGCTACACCTTC. Amino acids: CASGPGRNYGYTF.

The rearrangement joins TRBV25-1 to TRBJ1-5; 11 bases fit TRBD1. J lost 4 bases, V lost 5 bases, and 7 bases had no gene match. This CDR3 has 16 residues. Germline V gives CDR1 MGHDK, CDR2 SYGVNS. This chain's CDR3 is CASSPAGTGGNQPQHF. In DNA form, the CDR3 reads TGTGCCAGCAGTCCGGCCGGGACAGGGGGTAATCAGCCCCAGCATTTT.

The chain carries TRBV2 and TRBJ1-2; 9 bases are shared with TRBD1. The germline gives CDR1 SNHLY, CDR2 FYNNEI. The CDR3 is made up of 15 amino acids. V lost 3 bases and J lost 3; bases outside the gene matches: 5. Here the CDR3 DNA reads TGTGCCAGCAGTGAGCGGGACAGGGATTACTATGGCTACACCTTC. Its translation is CASSERDRDYYGYTF. The variable domain in full, with the rest retrieved from reference TRBV2 and TRBJ1-2, is EPEVTQTPSHQVTQMGQEVILRCVPISNHLYFYWYRQILGQKVEFLVSFYNNEISEKSEIFDDQFSVERPDGSNFTLKIRSTKLEDSAMYFCASSERDRDYYGYTFGSGTRLTVV.

V usage is TRBV10-2 and J usage is TRBJ2-7; 13 nucleotides match TRBD2. Germline V gives CDR1 WSHSY, CDR2 SAAADI. V shed 6 bases, J shed 6 bases, and the junction held 8 bases outside the gene matches. This CDR3 is built from 15 residues. The CDR3 is CASSGTSGVFGEQYF. CDR3 DNA sequence: TGCGCCAGCAGCGGGACTAGCGGGGTTTTTGGCGAGCAGTACTTC.

The DNA for the CDR3 is TGTGCCAGCAGCTTAAGGCCAGTCAGCTCCTACGAGCAGTACTTC. This translates into CASSLRPVSSYEQYF. This chain joins TRBV7-3 and TRBJ2-7; D is undetermined. The germline V gene encodes CDR1 SGHTA and CDR2 FQGTGA. Trimming shortened V by 1 base and J by 0 bases, and 10 bases separated the two germline ends. This CDR3 spans 15 amino acids. Supplemented by reference TRBV7-3 and TRBJ2-7, the full variable domain reads GAGVSQTPSNKVTEKGKYVELRCDPISGHTALYWYRQSLGQGPEFLIYFQGTGAADDSGLPNDRFFAVRPEGSVSTLKIQRTERGDSAVYLCASSLRPVSSYEQYFGPGTRLTVT.

The chain uses TRBV6-5 and TRBJ1-5, with D perhaps matching TRBD1 (6 bases). This CDR3 comprises 13 residues. Between the trimmed V and J ends, which lost 5 bases and 7 bases, there was a span of 12 bases. Germline V gene lookup returns CDR1 MNHEY and CDR2 SVGAGI. The CDR3 here is CASSAGEGQPQHF. CDR3 in DNA: TGTGCCAGCAGTGCAGGGGAGGGGCAGCCCCAGCATTTT.

This rearrangement joins TRBV6-6 to TRBJ1-5; D gene unclear. V lost 0 bases and J 2 bases, leaving 8 bases between the germline ends. This CDR3 region has 15 residues. Germline assignment: CDR1 MNHNY and CDR2 SVGAGI (reference sequence). The CDR3 DNA reads as TGTGCCAGCAGTTACTCGGAGGGAGGCAATCAGCCCCAGCATTTT. It translates to CASSYSEGGNQPQHF.

The CDR3 here is CASSPPYGGPTYGYTF. CDR3 nucleotides: TGTGCCAGCTCACCACCTTATGGGGGCCCCACATACGGCTACACCTTC. The chain joins TRBV18 to TRBJ1-2; D may be TRBD1 (6 bases). Germline CDR1 KGHSH, CDR2 LQKENI. Trimming took 0 bases from V and 8 from J, leaving 19 bases between them. The CDR3 contains 16 residues.

Here the CDR3 DNA reads TGTGCCAGCAGCCCAACCTCCACGGCCTACGAGCAGTACTTC. The encoded protein is CASSPTSTAYEQYF. This chain joins TRBV13 and TRBJ2-7; unclear D gene. This CDR3 spans 14 amino acids. From germline, CDR1 is PRHDT and CDR2 FYEKMQ (reference sequence). V lost 5 bases to trimming and J lost 2 bases, with 13 bases between them.

The gene calls are TRBV9 and TRBJ1-1; D perhaps matches TRBD1 (6 bases). The V end lost 3 bases, the J end lost 5 bases, and 14 bases lay between the germline ends. Per the germline V gene, CDR1 is SGDLS and CDR2 is YYNGEE. The CDR3 is 14 amino acids. CDR3 in DNA: TGTGCCAGCAGCGAGGAACAGGGTTTGACTGAAGCTTTCTTT. Protein product: CASSEEQGLTEAFF.

This clone was observed once. The chain couples TRBV6-1 to TRBJ1-4; the D is unclear. This CDR3 contains 15 residues. V lost 4 bases to trimming and J lost 8 bases, with 17 bases between them. Germline values: CDR1 MNHNS, CDR2 SASEGT. The CDR3 region is CASSVLQTYPEKLFF. CDR3 nucleotide sequence: TGTGCCAGCAGTGTTTTACAGACCTATCCCGAAAAACTGTTTTTT.

The chain uses TRBV10-3 and TRBJ1-5, with TRBD1 matching over 7 bases. V shed 1 base, J shed 7 bases, and the junction held 4 bases outside the gene matches. Germline CDR1 reads ENHRY; CDR2 reads SYGVKD. CDR3 size: 14 residues. In DNA, the CDR3 is TGTGCCATCAGTGAGTTGACAGGGCTGCAGCCCCAGCATTTT. Translation: CAISELTGLQPQHF.

The chain is built from TRBV5-6 and TRBJ1-1, with 9 bases matching TRBD1. The CDR3 consists of 16 residues. With V trimmed by 0 bases and J by 11 bases, 14 bases remained unmatched. Germline lookup yields CDR1 SGHDT and CDR2 YYEEEE. CDR3 sequence reads: CASSLGTGGGMGRAFF. Here the CDR3 DNA reads TGTGCCAGCAGCTTGGGCACAGGGGGCGGAATGGGTCGGGCTTTCTTT.

Details on this clone: No conserved phenylalanine or tryptophan is present at the end of the CDR3, so a read error is the likely explanation. No DNA is shown, since the ends of the CDR3 on it are uncertain; the CDR3 is the one TCRdb lists. The chain has TRBV2 and TRBJ2-7; the D call of TRBD1 is as the table states it, not checked on the DNA. The V gene's germline CDR1 is SNHLY and CDR2 FYNNEI. The CDR3 adds up to 13 amino acids, both ends counted. This chain's CDR3 is CASRDTIGTGDRS.

This chain uses TRBV10-3 with TRBJ1-1; D remains unclear. This CDR3 spans 13 amino acids. The germline gives CDR1 ENHRY, CDR2 SYGVKD. Trimming cost V 7 bases and J 1 base, with 10 bases left between them. CDR3 coding DNA: TGTGCCATCAAGGCAGGTCCGAACACTGAAGCTTTCTTT. Encoded protein: CAIKAGPNTEAFF.

This clone was detected once. The gene calls are TRBV10-3 and TRBJ1-1; maybe TRBD1 (5 bases). CDR1 is ENHRY and CDR2 is SYGVKD in the germline V gene. Trimming removed 0 bases from V and 0 bases from J, with 8 bases in between. This CDR3 has 15 amino acids. CDR3 nucleotide sequence: TGTGCCATCAGTGAGTCCGGCAGGGTGAACACTGAAGCTTTCTTT. Translation: CAISESGRVNTEAFF.

The gene calls are TRBV5-6 and TRBJ1-5; no definite D call. This CDR3 is 16 amino acids long. Germline CDR1 SGHDT, CDR2 YYEEEE. The germline V and J ends were trimmed by 0 bases and 0 bases, with 10 bases remaining between them. The CDR3 loop reads CASSLGATHSNQPQHF. Here the CDR3 DNA reads TGTGCCAGCAGCTTGGGGGCCACCCATAGCAATCAGCCCCAGCATTTT.